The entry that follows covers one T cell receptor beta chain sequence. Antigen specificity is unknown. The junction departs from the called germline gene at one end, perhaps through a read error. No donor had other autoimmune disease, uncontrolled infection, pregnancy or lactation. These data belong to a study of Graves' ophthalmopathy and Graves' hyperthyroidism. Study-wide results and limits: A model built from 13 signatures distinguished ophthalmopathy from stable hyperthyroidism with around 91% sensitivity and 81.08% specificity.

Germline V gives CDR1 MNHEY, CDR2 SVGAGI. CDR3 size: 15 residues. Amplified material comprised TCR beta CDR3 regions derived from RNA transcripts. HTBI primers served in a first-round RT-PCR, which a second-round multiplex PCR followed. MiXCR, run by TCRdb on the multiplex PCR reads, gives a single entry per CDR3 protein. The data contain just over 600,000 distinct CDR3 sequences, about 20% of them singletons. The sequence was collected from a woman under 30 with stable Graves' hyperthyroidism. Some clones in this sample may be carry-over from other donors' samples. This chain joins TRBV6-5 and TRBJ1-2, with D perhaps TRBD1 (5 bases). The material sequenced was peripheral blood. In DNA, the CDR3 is TGTGCCAGCAGTTACTCGGCCCGACAGAACTATGGCGACACCTTC. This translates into CASSYSARQNYGDTF.